This T cell receptor (beta chain) was captured by sequencing in a study of blood T cell repertoires in COVID-19. TCRdb keeps only in-frame clones here, not all; method: immunoSEQ multiplex PCR. This table holds 410,000 or so clones, 89% found once. The CDR3 totals 14 residues. With 4 bases removed from V and 6 bases from J, the gap between germline ends came to 15 bases. The germline CDR1 and CDR2 sequences are MNHEY and SMNVEV (reference sequence). This rearrangement joins TRBV27 to TRBJ1-2; tentatively, D is TRBD1 (5 bases). Sequenced: peripheral blood. The TCR sequence derives from a woman in her thirties or forties with COVID-19, enrolled during active disease. The CDR3 DNA is TGTGCCAGCAGTTCATCGGGGCTTATGCATGGCTACACCTTC. Translation: CASSSSGLMHGYTF.